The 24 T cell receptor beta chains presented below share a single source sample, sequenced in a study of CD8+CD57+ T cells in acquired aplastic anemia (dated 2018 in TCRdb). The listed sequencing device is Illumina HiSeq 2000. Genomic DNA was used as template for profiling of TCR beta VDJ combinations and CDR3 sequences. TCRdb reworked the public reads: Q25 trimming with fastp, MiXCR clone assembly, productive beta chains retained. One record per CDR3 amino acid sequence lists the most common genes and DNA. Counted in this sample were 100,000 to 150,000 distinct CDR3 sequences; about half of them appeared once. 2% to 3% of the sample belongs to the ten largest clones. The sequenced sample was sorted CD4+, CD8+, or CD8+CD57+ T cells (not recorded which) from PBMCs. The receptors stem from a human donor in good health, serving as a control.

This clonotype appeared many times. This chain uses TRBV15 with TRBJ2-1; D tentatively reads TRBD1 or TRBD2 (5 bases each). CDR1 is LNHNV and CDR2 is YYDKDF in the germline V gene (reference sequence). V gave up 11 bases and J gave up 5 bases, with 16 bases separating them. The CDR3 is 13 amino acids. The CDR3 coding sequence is TGTGCCTGCCGGGACGCGCCTCACAATGAGCAGTTCTTC. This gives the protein CACRDAPHNEQFF.

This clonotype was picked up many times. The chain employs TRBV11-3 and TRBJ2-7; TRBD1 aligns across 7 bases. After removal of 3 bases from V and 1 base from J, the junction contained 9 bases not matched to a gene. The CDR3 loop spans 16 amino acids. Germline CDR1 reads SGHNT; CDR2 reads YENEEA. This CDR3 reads CASSFYRDRLSYEQYF. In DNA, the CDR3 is TGTGCCAGCAGCTTTTATAGGGACAGATTATCCTACGAGCAGTACTTC.

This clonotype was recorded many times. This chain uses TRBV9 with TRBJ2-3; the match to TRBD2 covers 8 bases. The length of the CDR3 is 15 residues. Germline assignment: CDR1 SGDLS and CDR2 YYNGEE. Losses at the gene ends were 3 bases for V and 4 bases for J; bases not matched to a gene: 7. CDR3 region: CASSARGGGPDTQYF. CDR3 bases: TGTGCCAGCAGCGCTCGGGGGGGGGGCCCAGATACGCAGTATTTT.

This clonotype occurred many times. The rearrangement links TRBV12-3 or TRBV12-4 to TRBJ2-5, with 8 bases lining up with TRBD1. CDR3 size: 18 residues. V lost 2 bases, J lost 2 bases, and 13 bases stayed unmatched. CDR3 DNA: TGTGCCAGCAGTTTACTGGGCACCCGGACAGGGAAACAAGAGACCCAGTACTTC. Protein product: CASSLLGTRTGKQETQYF.

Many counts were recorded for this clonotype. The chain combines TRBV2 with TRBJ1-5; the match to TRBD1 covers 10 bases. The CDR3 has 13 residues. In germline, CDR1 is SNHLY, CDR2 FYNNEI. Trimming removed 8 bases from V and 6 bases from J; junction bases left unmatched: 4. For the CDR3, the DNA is TGTGCCAGCGGGACAGGGGAGACTCAGCCCCAGCATTTT. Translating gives CASGTGETQPQHF. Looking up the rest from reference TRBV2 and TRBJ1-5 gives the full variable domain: EPEVTQTPSHQVTQMGQEVILRCVPISNHLYFYWYRQILGQKVEFLVSFYNNEISEKSEIFDDQFSVERPDGSNFTLKIRSTKLEDSAMYFCASGTGETQPQHFGDGTRLSIL.

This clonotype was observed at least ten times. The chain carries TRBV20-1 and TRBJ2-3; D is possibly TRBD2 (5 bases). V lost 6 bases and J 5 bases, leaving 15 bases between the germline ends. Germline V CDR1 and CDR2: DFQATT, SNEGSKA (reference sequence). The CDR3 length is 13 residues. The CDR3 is CSAPEEVVDTQYF. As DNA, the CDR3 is TGCAGTGCGCCCGAGGAGGTGGTAGATACGCAGTATTTT.

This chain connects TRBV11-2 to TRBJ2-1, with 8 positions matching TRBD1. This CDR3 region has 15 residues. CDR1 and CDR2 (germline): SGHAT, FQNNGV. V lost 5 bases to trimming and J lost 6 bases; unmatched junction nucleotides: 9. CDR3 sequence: CASSIYQQGGNEQFF. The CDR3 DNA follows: TGTGCCAGCAGCATCTATCAACAGGGGGGCAATGAGCAGTTCTTC.

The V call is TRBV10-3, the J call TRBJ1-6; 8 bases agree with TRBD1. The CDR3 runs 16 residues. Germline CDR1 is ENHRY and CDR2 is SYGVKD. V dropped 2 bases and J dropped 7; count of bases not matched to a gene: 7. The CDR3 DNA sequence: TGTGCCATCAGTGAGCGAAAGGACAGGGAGAATTCACCCCTCCACTTT. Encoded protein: CAISERKDRENSPLHF.

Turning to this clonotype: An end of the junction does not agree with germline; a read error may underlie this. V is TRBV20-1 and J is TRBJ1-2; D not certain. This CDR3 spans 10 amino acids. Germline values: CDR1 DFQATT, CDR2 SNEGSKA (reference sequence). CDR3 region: CGARWDGYTF. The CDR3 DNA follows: TGCGGTGCCCGTTGGGATGGCTACACCTTC.

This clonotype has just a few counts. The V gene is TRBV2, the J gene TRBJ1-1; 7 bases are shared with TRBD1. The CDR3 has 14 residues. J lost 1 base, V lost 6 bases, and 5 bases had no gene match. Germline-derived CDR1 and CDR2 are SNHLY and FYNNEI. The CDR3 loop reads CASRAGGRNTEAFF. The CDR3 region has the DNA TGTGCCAGCAGGGCAGGGGGTCGGAACACTGAAGCTTTCTTT.

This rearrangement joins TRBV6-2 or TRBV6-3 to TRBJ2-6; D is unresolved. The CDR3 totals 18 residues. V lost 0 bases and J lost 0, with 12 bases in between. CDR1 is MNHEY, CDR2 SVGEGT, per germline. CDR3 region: CASSYSSQDFSGANVLTF. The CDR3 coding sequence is TGTGCCAGCAGTTACTCTTCCCAAGACTTCTCTGGGGCCAACGTCCTGACTTTC.

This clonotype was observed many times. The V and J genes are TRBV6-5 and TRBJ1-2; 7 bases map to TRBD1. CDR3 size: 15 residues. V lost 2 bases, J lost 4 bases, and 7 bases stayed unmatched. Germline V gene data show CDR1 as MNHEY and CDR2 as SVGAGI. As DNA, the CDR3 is TGTGCCAGCAGTTACGGCCCGGGACAGACCTATGGCTACACCTTC. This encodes CASSYGPGQTYGYTF.

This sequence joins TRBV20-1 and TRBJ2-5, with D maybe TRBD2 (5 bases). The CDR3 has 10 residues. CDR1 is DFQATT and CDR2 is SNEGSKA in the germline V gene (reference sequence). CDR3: CSVEGETQYF. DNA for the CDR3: TGCAGCGTCGAGGGAGAGACCCAGTACTTC.

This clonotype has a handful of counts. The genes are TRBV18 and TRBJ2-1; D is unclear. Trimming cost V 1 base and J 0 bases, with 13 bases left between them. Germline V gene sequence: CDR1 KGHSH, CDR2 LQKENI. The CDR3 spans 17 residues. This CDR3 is CASSPREQSRSYNEQFF. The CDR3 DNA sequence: TGTGCCAGCTCACCACGGGAACAGAGTCGCTCCTACAATGAGCAGTTCTTC.

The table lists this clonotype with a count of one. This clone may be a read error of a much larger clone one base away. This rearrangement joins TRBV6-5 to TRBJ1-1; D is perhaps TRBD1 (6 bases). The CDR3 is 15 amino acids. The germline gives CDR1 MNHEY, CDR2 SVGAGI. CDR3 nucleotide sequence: TGTGCCCGCAGTTACGGGACAATCTTAGGCACTGAAGCTTTCTTT. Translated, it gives CARSYGTILGTEAFF.

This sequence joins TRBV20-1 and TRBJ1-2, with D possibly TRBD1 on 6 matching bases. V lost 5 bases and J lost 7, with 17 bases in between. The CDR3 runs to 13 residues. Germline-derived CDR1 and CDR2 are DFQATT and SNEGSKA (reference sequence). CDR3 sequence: CSAGGQGLGGYTF. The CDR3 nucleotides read TGCAGTGCTGGGGGGCAGGGGTTAGGTGGCTACACCTTC.

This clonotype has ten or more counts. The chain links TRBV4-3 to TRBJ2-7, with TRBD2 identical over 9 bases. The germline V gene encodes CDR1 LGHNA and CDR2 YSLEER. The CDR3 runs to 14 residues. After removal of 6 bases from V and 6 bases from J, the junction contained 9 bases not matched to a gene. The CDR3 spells CASSRGGGAGEQYF. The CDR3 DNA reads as TGCGCCAGCAGTCGAGGCGGGGGGGCTGGCGAGCAGTACTTC.

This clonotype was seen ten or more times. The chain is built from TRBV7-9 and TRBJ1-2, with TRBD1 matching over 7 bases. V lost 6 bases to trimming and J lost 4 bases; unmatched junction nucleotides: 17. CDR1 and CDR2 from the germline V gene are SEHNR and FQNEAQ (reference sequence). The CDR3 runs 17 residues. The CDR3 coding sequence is TGTGCCAGCAGGGGGGGGGGAAGGGACAGCGCAACCTATGGCTACACCTTC. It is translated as CASRGGGRDSATYGYTF.

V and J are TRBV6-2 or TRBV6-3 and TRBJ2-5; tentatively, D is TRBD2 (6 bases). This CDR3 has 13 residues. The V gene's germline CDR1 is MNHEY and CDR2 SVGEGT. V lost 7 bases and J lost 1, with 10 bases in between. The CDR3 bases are TGTGCCAGCAACGGACTACGCCAAGAGACCCAGTACTTC. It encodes CASNGLRQETQYF.

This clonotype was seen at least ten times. The CDR3, as DNA: TGTGCCAGCAGCGCTAGGGACACCCGCTCCTATAATTCACCCCTCCACTTT. Amino acids: CASSARDTRSYNSPLHF. V is TRBV3-1 and J is TRBJ1-6, with a tentative D call TRBD1 (6 bases). Trimming removed 5 bases from V and 0 bases from J, with 14 bases in between. CDR3 size: 17 residues. The germline CDR1 and CDR2 sequences are LGHDT and YNNKEL (reference sequence).

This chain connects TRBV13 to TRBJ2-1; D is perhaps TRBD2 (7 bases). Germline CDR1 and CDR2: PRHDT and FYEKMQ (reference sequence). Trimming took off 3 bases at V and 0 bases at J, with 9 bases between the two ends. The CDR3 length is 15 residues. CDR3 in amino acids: CASSFGGPSYNEQFF. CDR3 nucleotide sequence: TGTGCCAGCAGCTTCGGGGGGCCCTCCTACAATGAGCAGTTCTTC.

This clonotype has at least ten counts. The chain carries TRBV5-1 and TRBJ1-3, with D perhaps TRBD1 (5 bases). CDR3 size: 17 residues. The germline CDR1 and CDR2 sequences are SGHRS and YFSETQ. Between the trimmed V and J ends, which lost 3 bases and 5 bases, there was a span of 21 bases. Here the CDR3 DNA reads TGCGCCAGCAGCTCTACGACAGAAACAACGGGAAGAAACACCATATATTTT. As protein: CASSSTTETTGRNTIYF.

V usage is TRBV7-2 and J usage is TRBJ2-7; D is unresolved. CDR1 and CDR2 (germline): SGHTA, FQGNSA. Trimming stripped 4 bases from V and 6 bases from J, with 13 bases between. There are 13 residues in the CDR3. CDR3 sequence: CASSSPERAEQYF. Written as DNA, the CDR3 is TGTGCCAGCAGCTCGCCAGAAAGGGCCGAGCAGTACTTC.

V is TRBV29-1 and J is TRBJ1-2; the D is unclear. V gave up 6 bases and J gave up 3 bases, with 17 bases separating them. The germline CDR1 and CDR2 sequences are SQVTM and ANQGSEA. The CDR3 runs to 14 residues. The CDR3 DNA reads TGCAGCGTCGATGAACCGCGGCAGCACTATGGCTACACCTTC. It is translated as CSVDEPRQHYGYTF.